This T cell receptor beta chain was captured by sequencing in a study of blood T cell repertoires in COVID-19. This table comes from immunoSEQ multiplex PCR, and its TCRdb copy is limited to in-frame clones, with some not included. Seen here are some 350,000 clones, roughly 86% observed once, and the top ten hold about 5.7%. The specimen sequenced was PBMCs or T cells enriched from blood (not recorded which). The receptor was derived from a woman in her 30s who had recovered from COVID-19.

The CDR3 coding sequence is TGTGCCAGCAGTTACATTCGGGACACCGGGTTGCCCCAGCATTTT. Amino acid sequence: CASSYIRDTGLPQHF. This chain connects TRBV6-8 to TRBJ1-5; perhaps TRBD1 as D (6 bases). The CDR3 is 15 residues long. Germline V gene lookup returns CDR1 MNHGY and CDR2 SAAAGT. V was shortened by 2 bases and J by 9 bases, with 17 bases between the two germline ends.